This T cell receptor (beta chain) was documented in a study of control samples from healthy donors and cancer patients. The protocol was immunoSEQ multiplex PCR, while the TCRdb copy is restricted to in-frame clones and leaves out a portion. This sample's clone table lists about 200,000 clones. Germline V gene sequence: CDR1 SGDLS, CDR2 YYNGEE. With 0 bases removed from V and 2 bases from J, the gap between germline ends came to 5 bases. The CDR3 consists of 13 residues. This rearrangement joins TRBV9 to TRBJ1-1; D not resolved. Sequencing used blood. The TCR was taken from a young woman in good health. Here the CDR3 reads CASSVDRNTEAFF. Written as DNA, the CDR3 is TGTGCCAGCAGCGTAGATAGAAACACTGAAGCTTTCTTT.